This is a list of T cell receptor beta chains from one sample in a study. Each CDR3 protein gets one entry after TCRdb re-called the RT-PCR reads with MiXCR. The sample consists of around 700,000 distinct CDR3 sequences, 11% to 15% of them appearing once. Sequenced input: memory CD4+ T cells from blood. These receptors all come from a female donor in good health, serving as a healthy control. The CDR3 runs from the conserved cysteine through the conserved F or W. Fields, in order: V gene, D gene, CDR3 length, clone size, J gene, CDR3 DNA, CDR3 protein. The D gene is left open where the match is weak. Size tells how often a clone was seen (once, few, many) or the class of an expanded clone, and some rows leave it out.

TRBV12-3/TRBV12-4	-	14	few	TRBJ1-3	TGTGCCAGCAGTCAGGGAATCTCTGGAAACACCATATATTTT	CASSQGISGNTIYF
TRBV4-3	TRBD2	16	few	TRBJ2-7	TGCGCCAGCAGCCAACAATCGCGGGGACTAGTATCCGAGCAGTACTTC	CASSQQSRGLVSEQYF
TRBV6-2/TRBV6-3	-	19	few	TRBJ2-3	TGTGCCAGCAGTTACACCCTCAACTTCGTGAACCTTTTCACAGATACGCAGTATTTT	CASSYTLNFVNLFTDTQYF
TRBV18	-	13	few	TRBJ1-2	TGTGCCAGCTCACCAGGGTGGAACTATGGCTACACCTTC	CASSPGWNYGYTF
TRBV18	-	18	-	TRBJ1-1	TGTGCCAGCTCACACGGGGTAATAGTAGGAGGGAGCTACACTGAAGCTTTCTTT	CASSHGVIVGGSYTEAFF
TRBV7-3	TRBD1	18	-	TRBJ2-2	TGTGCCAGCAGCTTAACGTCCTTGACAGGGGGAGGGTCCGGGGAGCTGTTTTTT	CASSLTSLTGGGSGELFF
TRBV7-9	-	16	few	TRBJ1-6	TGTGCCAGCAGCTCTGTCCCTTCGGGGGGTAATTCACCCCTCCACTTT	CASSSVPSGGNSPLHF
TRBV7-2	TRBD1	15	-	TRBJ1-3	TGTGCCAGCAGCCAGGACAGGTTCTCTGGAAACACCATATATTTT	CASSQDRFSGNTIYF
TRBV6-5	-	14	many	TRBJ2-5	TGTGCCAGCAAGATATCGGGGCGGGTCGAGACCCAGTACTTC	CASKISGRVETQYF
TRBV27	-	16	-	TRBJ1-6	TGTGCCAGCAGCGAACAAAACAGGGTTTTAGGATCACCCCTCCACTTT	CASSEQNRVLGSPLHF
TRBV12-3/TRBV12-4	-	16	many	TRBJ2-7	TGTGCCAGCAGTTTGCAGGCCCCGGGAAGTATCCACGAGCAGTACTTC	CASSLQAPGSIHEQYF
TRBV5-6	TRBD1	17	-	TRBJ1-2	TGTGCCAGCAGCTTGAATTCGGCAGGACAGGGGATCCATGGCTACACCTTC	CASSLNSAGQGIHGYTF
TRBV4-1	-	16	many	TRBJ2-7	TGCGCCAGCAGCCAAGATCAGAAGTGGCCGGCCTACGAGCAGTACTTC	CASSQDQKWPAYEQYF
TRBV4-1	-	11	few	TRBJ1-1	TGCGCCAGCAGCCAAGTTGGGGGAGCTTTCTTT	CASSQVGGAFF
TRBV18	-	10	once	TRBJ2-4	TGTGCCAGCGGTACAAGGAGAGGGAACTTC	CASGTRRGNF
TRBV10-3	-	12	many	TRBJ2-1	TGTGCCACCAGTCTGGGGGACAATGAGCAGTTCTTC	CATSLGDNEQFF
TRBV12-3/TRBV12-4	-	11	-	TRBJ1-2	TGTGCCAGCGGATGGAAAAATGGCTACACCTTC	CASGWKNGYTF
TRBV5-1	TRBD2	15	few	TRBJ2-3	TGCGCCAGTACCGGGGGTAGCGGGAGCACAGATACGCAGTATTTT	CASTGGSGSTDTQYF
TRBV5-1	-	15	once	TRBJ1-4	TGCGCCAGCAGCCCTGCTTTAGGGCCTAATGAAAAACTGTTTTTT	CASSPALGPNEKLFF
TRBV12-3/TRBV12-4	-	13	many	TRBJ1-6	TGTGCCAGCAGCCGAGACAGCGATTCACCCCTCCACTTT	CASSRDSDSPLHF
TRBV18	TRBD1	17	-	TRBJ1-1	TGTGCCAGCTCTCCGATGACAGGGGCCTCTCTGAACACTGAAGCTTTCTTT	CASSPMTGASLNTEAFF